This TCR beta chain is drawn from a study of T cell responses to AZD1222 COVID-19 vaccine. Profiling relied on immunoSEQ multiplex PCR, and the TCRdb table lists in-frame clones only, not all of them. The table shows tens of thousands of clones, with 70% to 90% occurring only once. This CDR3 comprises 13 residues. Per the germline V gene, CDR1 is SGHAT and CDR2 is FQNNGV. On this clone itself: Its antigen is as yet unknown. The junction and the germline gene differ at one end; a read error may be behind it.

Study-level points and caveats: Baseline serostatus was positive in only six AZD1222 recipients.

The V gene is TRBV11-2, the J gene TRBJ2-7, with D uncertain. The sample was peripheral blood, taken on day 0 of AZD1222 vaccination. This TCR derives from an adult in good health. The CDR3 loop reads CASSLEGGYPSGF. The DNA for the CDR3 is TGTGCCAGCAGCTTAGAAGGCGGCTACCCTTCTGGCTTC. Using reference TRBV11-2 and TRBJ2-7 for the parts outside the CDR3, the full variable domain is EAGVAQSPRYKIIEKRQSVAFWCNPISGHATLYWYQQILGQGPKLLIQFQNNGVVDDSQLPKDRFSAERLKGVDSTLKIQPAKLEDSAVYLCASSLEGGYPSGFGPGTRLTVT.